This T cell receptor beta chain comes out of a study of blood T cell repertoires in COVID-19. CDR3 size: 16 residues. Trimming pared 1 base from V and 5 bases from J, leaving 15 bases between. Germline V gene lookup returns CDR1 MNHEY and CDR2 SVGAGI. Per the study methods: Cell counts per sample came from amplifying reference gene primers. Profiled with immunoSEQ multiplex PCR; TCRdb holds only in-frame clones, not every one. That table gives V, J and clone size, and the DNA gave D and trimming. The sample has under 250,000 clones; 85% to 90% are singletons. The TCR was taken from a man aged 50 to 59 with COVID-19, enrolled during active disease. Sample: peripheral blood. The chain links TRBV6-5 to TRBJ2-1, with D possibly TRBD2 on 6 matching bases. The CDR3 DNA is TGTGCCAGCAGTTACTGGGGTTCAAGCGGGCACAATGAGCAGTTCTTC. Encoded protein: CASSYWGSSGHNEQFF.